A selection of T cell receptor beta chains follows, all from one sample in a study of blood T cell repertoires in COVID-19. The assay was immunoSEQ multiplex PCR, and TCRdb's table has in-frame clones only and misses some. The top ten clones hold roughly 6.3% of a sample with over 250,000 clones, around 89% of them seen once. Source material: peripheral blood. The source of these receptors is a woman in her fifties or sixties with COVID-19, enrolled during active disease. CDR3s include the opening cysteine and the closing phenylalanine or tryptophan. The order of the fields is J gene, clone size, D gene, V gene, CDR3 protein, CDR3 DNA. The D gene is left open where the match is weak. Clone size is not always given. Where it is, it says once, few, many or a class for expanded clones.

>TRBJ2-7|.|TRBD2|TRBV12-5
CASGCRVAGGPRYEQYF
TGTGCTAGTGGTTGCCGGGTAGCGGGAGGACCGAGATACGAGCAGTACTTC
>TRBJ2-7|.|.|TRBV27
CASQTGNYEQYF
TGTGCCAGTCAGACGGGGAACTACGAGCAGTACTTC
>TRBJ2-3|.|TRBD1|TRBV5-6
CASSFWDRGPDTQYF
TGTGCCAGCAGCTTTTGGGACAGGGGGCCCGATACGCAGTATTTT
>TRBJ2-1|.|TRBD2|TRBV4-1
CASSQEGLATSSYNEQFF
TGCGCCAGCAGCCAAGAGGGACTAGCGACGAGCTCCTACAATGAGCAGTTCTTC
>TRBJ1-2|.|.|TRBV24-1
CATSQGTYGYTF
TGTGCCACCAGTCAGGGAACCTATGGCTACACCTTC
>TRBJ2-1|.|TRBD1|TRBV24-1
CATSDTGGRTYNEQFF
TGTGCCACCAGTGACACAGGGGGCCGCACCTACAATGAGCAGTTCTTC
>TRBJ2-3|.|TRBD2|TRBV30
CAWSVGAGGSTDTQYF
TGTGCCTGGAGTGTCGGAGCGGGAGGGAGCACAGATACGCAGTATTTT
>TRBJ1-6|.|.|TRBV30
CAWSVLGTPLHF
TGTGCCTGGAGTGTACTAGGTACACCCCTCCACTTT
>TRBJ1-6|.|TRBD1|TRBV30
CAWGTGKQGSPLHF
TGTGCCTGGGGGACAGGGAAACAGGGGTCACCCCTCCACTTT
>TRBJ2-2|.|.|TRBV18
CASSPTPPGVNTGELFF
TGTGCCAGCTCACCTACCCCCCCGGGAGTGAACACCGGGGAGCTGTTTTTT
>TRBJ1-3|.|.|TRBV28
CASASGDYSGNTIYF
TGTGCCAGCGCCTCAGGGGATTACTCTGGAAACACCATATATTTT
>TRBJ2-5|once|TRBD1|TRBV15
CATSRNRGLGETQYF
TGTGCCACCAGCAGAAACAGGGGGCTGGGAGAGACCCAGTACTTC
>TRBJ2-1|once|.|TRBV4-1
CASSQGGGGDNEQFF
TGCGCCAGCAGCCAAGGGGGTGGGGGCGACAATGAGCAGTTCTTC
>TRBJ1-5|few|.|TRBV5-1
CASSLGGAAGEPQHF
TGCGCCAGCAGCTTGGGGGGGGCGGCGGGGGAGCCCCAGCATTTT
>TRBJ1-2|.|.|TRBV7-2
CASSLDLYYGYTF
TGTGCCAGCAGCTTAGATCTCTACTATGGCTACACCTTC
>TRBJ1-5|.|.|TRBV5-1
CASSLVPDSNQPQHF
TGCGCCAGCAGCTTGGTCCCAGATAGCAATCAGCCCCAGCATTTT
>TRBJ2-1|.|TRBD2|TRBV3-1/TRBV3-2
CASSQDLLAGVGGEQFF
TGTGCCAGCAGCCAAGATCTACTAGCGGGAGTGGGTGGTGAGCAGTTCTTC
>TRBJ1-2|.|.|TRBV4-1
CASSQVGAAATYGYTF
TGCGCCAGCAGCCAAGTCGGAGCGGCAGCTACCTATGGCTACACCTTC
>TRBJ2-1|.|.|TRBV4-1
CASSQDGFGESRYNEQFF
TGCGCCAGCAGCCAAGATGGTTTCGGGGAGTCCCGTTACAATGAGCAGTTCTTC
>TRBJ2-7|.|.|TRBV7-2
CASSLGVGEQYF
TGTGCCAGCAGCTTAGGCGTTGGCGAGCAGTACTTC
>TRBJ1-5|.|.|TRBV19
CASSISPGQPQHF
TGTGCCAGTAGTATCTCGCCAGGGCAGCCCCAGCATTTT
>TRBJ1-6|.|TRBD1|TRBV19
CASSMAGGSPLHF
TGTGCCAGTAGTATGGCAGGGGGATCACCCCTCCACTTT
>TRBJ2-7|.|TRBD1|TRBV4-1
CASSLPGQNYEQYF
TGCGCCAGCAGCCTACCGGGACAGAACTACGAGCAGTACTTC
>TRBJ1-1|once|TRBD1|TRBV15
CATSPQGGRLNTEAFF
TGTGCCACCTCCCCGCAAGGGGGCCGTTTGAACACTGAAGCTTTCTTT
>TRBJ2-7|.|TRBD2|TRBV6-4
CASSDPLPGRASYEQYF
TGTGCCAGCAGTGACCCTCTTCCCGGGAGGGCGTCCTACGAGCAGTACTTC
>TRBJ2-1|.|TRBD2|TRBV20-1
CSASPGTRDFSEQFF
TGCAGTGCTAGTCCCGGGACTAGGGATTTCAGTGAGCAGTTCTTC
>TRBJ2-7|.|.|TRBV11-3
CASKSRGSPYEQYF
TGTGCCAGCAAAAGTCGGGGATCCCCATACGAGCAGTACTTC
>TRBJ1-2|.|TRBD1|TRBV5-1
CASSFGQTGGYGYTF
TGCGCCAGCAGCTTTGGCCAGACAGGGGGCTATGGCTACACCTTC
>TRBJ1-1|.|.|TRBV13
CASSLSRGLNTEAFF
TGTGCCAGCAGCTTATCGCGGGGCTTGAACACTGAAGCTTTCTTT
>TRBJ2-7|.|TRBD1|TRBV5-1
CASSLARGKIYEQYF
TGCGCCAGCAGCTTGGCCAGGGGGAAAATCTACGAGCAGTACTTC
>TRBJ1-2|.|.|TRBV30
CAWSTGLYGYTF
TGTGCCTGGAGTACAGGGCTGTATGGCTACACCTTC
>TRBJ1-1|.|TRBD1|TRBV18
CASSPSQIGRGDEAFF
TGTGCCAGCTCACCATCTCAGATCGGCAGGGGGGACGAAGCTTTCTTT
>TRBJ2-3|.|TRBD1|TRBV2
CASIRQGFTDTQYF
TGTGCCAGCATTAGACAGGGTTTTACAGATACGCAGTATTTT